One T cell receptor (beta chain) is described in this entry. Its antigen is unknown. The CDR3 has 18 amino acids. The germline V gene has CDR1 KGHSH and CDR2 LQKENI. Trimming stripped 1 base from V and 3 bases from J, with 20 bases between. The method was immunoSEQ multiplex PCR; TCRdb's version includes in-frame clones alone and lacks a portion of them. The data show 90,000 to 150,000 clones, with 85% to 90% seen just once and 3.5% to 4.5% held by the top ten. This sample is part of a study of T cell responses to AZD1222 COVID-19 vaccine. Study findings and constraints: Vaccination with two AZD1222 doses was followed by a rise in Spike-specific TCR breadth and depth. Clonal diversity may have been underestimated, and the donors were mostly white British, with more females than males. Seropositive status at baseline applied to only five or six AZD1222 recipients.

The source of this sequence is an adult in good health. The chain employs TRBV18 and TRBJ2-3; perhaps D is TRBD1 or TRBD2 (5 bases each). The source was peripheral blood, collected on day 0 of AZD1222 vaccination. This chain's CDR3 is CASSPLNPGSVGTDTQYF. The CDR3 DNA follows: TGTGCCAGCTCACCACTTAACCCAGGGAGCGTTGGGACAGATACGCAGTATTTT. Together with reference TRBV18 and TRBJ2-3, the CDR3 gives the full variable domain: NAGVMQNPRHLVRRRGQEARLRCSPMKGHSHVYWYRQLPEEGLKFMVYLQKENIIDESGMPKERFSAEFPKEGPSILRIQQVVRGDSAAYFCASSPLNPGSVGTDTQYFGPGTRLTVL.